This T cell receptor (beta chain) was retrieved from a study of T cell responses to AZD1222 COVID-19 vaccine. Whole-study results and caveats: Only 5 or 6 people who got AZD1222 tested seropositive at baseline. Spike-specific TCR breadth and depth grew following two AZD1222 doses.

A note on this clone: Antigen unknown.

Unmatched junction bases numbered 3, after V lost 0 bases and J lost 4 bases. The CDR3 spans 16 residues. The V gene's germline CDR1 is SGDLS and CDR2 YYNGEE. Using immunoSEQ multiplex PCR, the repertoire was profiled, and TCRdb retains in-frame clones only, with some absent. This table has 80,000 or so clones, 87% appearing once. The sequence came from an adult in good health. Material: peripheral blood, obtained on day 0 of AZD1222 vaccination. The chain recombines TRBV9 with TRBJ2-3; TRBD2 matches at 12 bases. CDR3 DNA sequence: TGTGCCAGCAGCGTAGTCCCTAGCGGGAGGGCAGATACGCAGTATTTT. It specifies CASSVVPSGRADTQYF.